Below are 32 T cell receptor beta chains sequenced from a single sample in a study of T cell responses to AZD1222 COVID-19 vaccine. The assay was immunoSEQ multiplex PCR, and TCRdb's table has in-frame clones only and misses some. The sample has about 200,000 clones, 88% seen once. Here the sequenced sample was peripheral blood, taken on day 0 of AZD1222 vaccination. The receptor set was obtained from an adult in good health.

The CDR3 region has the DNA TGTGCCTGGAAAAGGACAGACACTGAAGCTTTCTTT. It is translated as CAWKRTDTEAFF. The chain carries TRBV30 and TRBJ1-1; tentatively, D is TRBD1 (6 bases). Germline CDR1 reads GTSNPN; CDR2 reads SVGIG (reference sequence). This CDR3 has 12 amino acids. V lost 4 bases and J lost 3, with 9 bases in between.

Regarding this clone: This sample includes further DNA sequences coding for the same CDR3. This chain uses TRBV11-2 with TRBJ1-5; D remains ambiguous. Germline V gene lookup returns CDR1 SGHAT and CDR2 FQNNGV. The CDR3 is 13 residues long. Trimming took off 1 base at V and 4 bases at J, with 5 bases between the two ends. CDR3 amino acids: CASSLGLNQPQHF. In nucleotides, the CDR3 is TGTGCCAGCAGCTTAGGACTTAATCAGCCCCAGCATTTT.

Remarks on this clone: One base away lies a much larger clone, so this may be a sequencing read error. The chain couples TRBV6-1 to TRBJ1-6, with 10 bases identical to TRBD1. Germline lookup yields CDR1 MNHNS and CDR2 SASEGT. V dropped 1 base and J dropped 9; count of bases not matched to a gene: 0. The CDR3 covers 14 residues. CDR3 coding DNA: TGTGCCAGCAGTGAAGGACAGGGGGCTTCACCCCTCCACTTT. Its protein product is CASSEGQGASPLHF.

The chain is built from TRBV19 and TRBJ2-7, with a weak D call TRBD2 (5 bases). The CDR3 contains 14 residues. V was pared by 4 bases and J by 1 base, with 11 bases between. Germline CDR1 is LNHDA and CDR2 is SQIVND (reference sequence). The chain's CDR3 is CASSKTSGSYEQYF. The CDR3, as DNA: TGTGCCAGTAGTAAGACTTCGGGGTCCTACGAGCAGTACTTC.

The chain employs TRBV7-9 and TRBJ1-6; TRBD1 agrees at 7 bases. This CDR3 region has 14 residues. Germline-derived CDR1 and CDR2 are SEHNR and FQNEAQ (reference sequence). V shed 4 bases and J 6 bases; nucleotides not matched to a gene: 3. This CDR3 is CASSYRQGNSPLHF. Written as DNA, the CDR3 is TGTGCCAGCAGCTACAGACAGGGTAATTCACCCCTCCACTTT.

This chain uses TRBV7-2 with TRBJ1-5; the D is unclear. Germline V gene lookup returns CDR1 SGHTA and CDR2 FQGNSA. The CDR3 consists of 12 residues. V lost 5 bases and J lost 8, with 10 bases in between. In DNA, the CDR3 is TGTGCCAGCAGCGCTAGCCTGGAGCCCCAGCATTTT. It is translated as CASSASLEPQHF.

This clone was detected only once. The V gene is TRBV11-3, the J gene TRBJ2-7; possibly TRBD2 for D (6 bases). The CDR3 contains 13 residues. CDR1 SGHNT and CDR2 YENEEA come from the germline V gene. V dropped 5 bases and J dropped 6 bases, with 14 bases sitting between them. The CDR3 reads CASSLPGRREQYF. The DNA for the CDR3 is TGTGCCAGCAGCCTACCGGGGAGGCGCGAGCAGTACTTC.

J is TRBJ2-4 and V is TRBV28; 9 nucleotides match TRBD1. Germline loops: CDR1 MDHEN, CDR2 SYDVKM. The CDR3 totals 21 residues. With V trimmed by 3 bases and J by 1 base, 19 bases remained unmatched. In DNA form, the CDR3 reads TGTGCCAGCAGTTTTTTTTATGGTGACAGGGGGGCTGTGGGGGCCAAAAACATTCAGTACTTC. Translation: CASSFFYGDRGAVGAKNIQYF.

This clone has more than one count but fewer than ten. The chain has TRBV2 and TRBJ1-1; D unresolved. The V and J ends lost 3 bases and 1 base respectively, with 9 bases between them. There are 14 residues in the CDR3. Germline assignment: CDR1 SNHLY and CDR2 FYNNEI. As DNA, the CDR3 is TGTGCCAGCAGTGACTGGGTTCGGAACACTGAAGCTTTCTTT. Amino acid sequence: CASSDWVRNTEAFF.

V is TRBV3-1 (or the pseudogene TRBV3-2) and J is TRBJ2-5; perhaps D is TRBD1 or TRBD2 (6 bases each). The germline V and J ends were trimmed by 4 bases and 4 bases, with 13 bases remaining between them. The germline V gene has CDR1 LGHDT and CDR2 YNNKEL (reference sequence). The CDR3 runs 14 residues. The CDR3 DNA is TGTGCCAGCAGCCCTCCGGGGGCACGAGAGACCCAGTACTTC. The encoded protein is CASSPPGARETQYF.

The chain links TRBV21-1 to TRBJ1-4. TRBV21-1 is a pseudogene segment. The CDR3 spans 17 residues. DNA for the CDR3: TGTGCCAGCAGCATGGCCTTAGAGGGTGCCTTGAGTGAAAAACTGTTTTTT. The encoded protein is CASSMALEGALSEKLFF.

The V and J genes are TRBV27 and TRBJ1-1; D remains ambiguous. The germline V gene has CDR1 MNHEY and CDR2 SMNVEV (reference sequence). V dropped 3 bases and J dropped 0 bases, with 17 bases sitting between them. The CDR3 is made up of 17 amino acids. DNA of the CDR3: TGTGCCAGCAGTTTTGCAGGAGCGAGGCAAATGAACACTGAAGCTTTCTTT. Translated: CASSFAGARQMNTEAFF.

This clone was counted once. The rearrangement links TRBV5-4 to TRBJ2-5; D not certain. The CDR3 has 18 residues. Trimming removed 0 bases from V and 0 bases from J, with 18 bases in between. Germline CDR1 and CDR2: SGHNT and YYREEE (reference sequence). CDR3 residues: CASSLAGFMGNNQETQYF. The CDR3 nucleotides are TGTGCCAGCAGCTTGGCCGGGTTCATGGGTAACAACCAAGAGACCCAGTACTTC.

V gene TRBV10-2 combines with J gene TRBJ1-5; the D is unclear. CDR1 and CDR2 from the germline V gene are WSHSY and SAAADI. Deletions cut 2 bases from V and 2 bases from J, with 13 bases between. This CDR3 spans 16 amino acids. The CDR3, as DNA: TGCGCCAGCAGTGAGGACCGGTCAGGAGGCAATCAGCCCCAGCATTTT. Protein product: CASSEDRSGGNQPQHF.

The chain couples TRBV6-5 to TRBJ1-2; D gene unclear. Trimming shortened V by 6 bases and J by 3 bases, and 11 bases separated the two germline ends. The length of the CDR3 is 13 residues. The germline V gene has CDR1 MNHEY and CDR2 SVGAGI. The DNA for the CDR3 is TGTGCCAGCAGGGGTAGGGCTTACTATGGCTACACCTTC. As protein: CASRGRAYYGYTF.

This chain joins TRBV6-2 or TRBV6-3 and TRBJ2-7; 9 nucleotides agree with TRBD1. With V trimmed by 7 bases and J by 6 bases, 7 bases remained unmatched. Per the germline V gene, CDR1 is MNHEY and CDR2 is SVGEGT. This CDR3 comprises 13 residues. The CDR3 loop reads CASTYRQGGEQYF. The CDR3 bases are TGTGCCAGCACTTATCGACAGGGGGGCGAGCAGTACTTC.

The CDR3 DNA is TGTGCCAGTAGTCCTGGACAGCCGAAAACAGATACGCAGTATTTT. Amino acid sequence: CASSPGQPKTDTQYF. This chain joins TRBV19 and TRBJ2-3; D is perhaps TRBD1 (6 bases). Per the germline V gene, CDR1 is LNHDA and CDR2 is SQIVND (reference sequence). CDR3 length: 15 residues. Trimming removed 5 bases from V and 3 bases from J, with 15 bases in between.

The chain links TRBV5-1 to TRBJ1-3, with D hard to call. Germline assignment: CDR1 SGHRS and CDR2 YFSETQ. V was trimmed by 0 bases and J by 0 bases, leaving 7 bases between them. The CDR3 runs 15 residues. The CDR3 DNA sequence: TGCGCCAGCAGCTTGGGTAGCGTCTCTGGAAACACCATATATTTT. Encoded protein: CASSLGSVSGNTIYF.

The V call is TRBV12-5, the J call TRBJ2-7; no firm D call. The CDR3 runs to 13 residues. The germline gives CDR1 LGHNT, CDR2 FRNRAP. Trimming left V 1 base short and J 3 bases short, with 7 bases between. CDR3 sequence reads: CASGLGERYEQYF. The CDR3 bases are TGTGCTAGTGGTTTGGGGGAACGCTACGAGCAGTACTTC.

CDR3 in amino acids: CASSVETGTGELFF. Written as DNA, the CDR3 is TGTGCCAGCAGCGTAGAAACAGGAACCGGGGAGCTGTTTTTT. The V call is TRBV9, the J call TRBJ2-2, with D possibly TRBD1 on 5 matching bases. Germline V gene sequence: CDR1 SGDLS, CDR2 YYNGEE. The CDR3 totals 14 residues. V lost 0 bases to trimming and J lost 5 bases, with 8 bases between them.

V usage is TRBV19 and J usage is TRBJ1-6, with 7 bases matching TRBD1. V lost 5 bases and J lost 5; bases outside the gene matches: 3. CDR3 size: 14 residues. Germline CDR1 and CDR2: LNHDA and SQIVND (reference sequence). This chain's CDR3 is CASSPGQNNSPLHF. CDR3 in DNA: TGTGCCAGTAGTCCGGGACAGAATAATTCACCCCTCCACTTT.

The chain uses TRBV15 and TRBJ2-2; D call uncertain. Germline assignment: CDR1 LNHNV and CDR2 YYDKDF (reference sequence). The CDR3 is 12 amino acids. V was trimmed by 3 bases and J by 6 bases, leaving 5 bases between them. CDR3 residues: CATSRGPGELFF. The CDR3 DNA reads as TGTGCCACCAGCAGGGGCCCCGGGGAGCTGTTTTTT.

This clone was seen more than once but under ten times. This chain uses TRBV5-1 with TRBJ2-3; 9 bases are a match to TRBD1. The V and J ends lost 5 bases and 6 bases, in that order; junction bases with no gene match: 10. The CDR3 is 15 amino acids. The germline gives CDR1 SGHRS, CDR2 YFSETQ. CDR3 protein: CASSSGTGWLDTQYF. In nucleotides, the CDR3 is TGCGCCAGCAGTTCCGGGACAGGGTGGCTCGATACGCAGTATTTT.

J is TRBJ2-3 and V is TRBV27; 12 bases are shared with TRBD2. The germline V gene encodes CDR1 MNHEY and CDR2 SMNVEV (reference sequence). The V gene end was trimmed by 5 bases and the J gene end by 3 bases; junction bases not matched to a gene: 3. The CDR3 runs 15 residues. The CDR3 protein is CASSRLAGGTDTQYF. DNA of the CDR3: TGTGCCAGCAGTCGCCTAGCGGGGGGGACAGATACGCAGTATTTT.

This chain uses TRBV2 with TRBJ2-3; D is perhaps TRBD2 (7 bases). The CDR3 has 13 amino acids. Germline V gene sequence: CDR1 SNHLY, CDR2 FYNNEI. V gave up 7 bases and J gave up 4 bases, with 12 bases separating them. CDR3 nucleotide sequence: TGTGCCAGCATACGGGGGGCCTCAGATACGCAGTATTTT. It encodes CASIRGASDTQYF.

The chain's CDR3 is CASSQAGRGTEAFF. For the CDR3, the DNA is TGCGCCAGCAGCCAAGCGGGCAGGGGCACTGAAGCTTTCTTT. The V gene is TRBV4-1, the J gene TRBJ1-1; TRBD1 is a possible D gene (6 bases). The CDR3 runs 14 residues. CDR1 is MGHRA and CDR2 is YSYEKL in the germline V gene. Trimming left V 1 base short and J 4 bases short, with 10 bases between.

The V gene is TRBV3-1 (or the pseudogene TRBV3-2), the J gene TRBJ1-1; D ambiguous. The CDR3 has 14 residues. Germline loops: CDR1 LGHDT, CDR2 YNNKEL (reference sequence). Trimming removed 1 base from V and 4 bases from J, with 10 bases in between. The CDR3 region is CASSQARGVTEAFF. In DNA form, the CDR3 reads TGTGCCAGCAGCCAAGCGCGGGGTGTCACTGAAGCTTTCTTT.

The rearrangement uses TRBV28 and TRBJ2-4; 10 bases match TRBD2. The ends lost 5 bases at V and 0 bases at J; junction bases unmatched: 4. CDR1 is MDHEN and CDR2 is SYDVKM in the germline V gene. There are 16 residues in the CDR3. CDR3 amino acids: CASSASGGLAKNIQYF. The CDR3 bases are TGTGCCAGCAGTGCTAGCGGGGGTTTAGCCAAAAACATTCAGTACTTC. Supplemented by reference TRBV28 and TRBJ2-4, the full variable domain reads DVKVTQSSRYLVKRTGEKVFLECVQDMDHENMFWYRQDPGLGLRLIYFSYDVKMKEKGDIPEGYSVSREKKERFSLILESASTNQTSMYLCASSASGGLAKNIQYFGAGTRLSVL.

This chain links TRBV10-1 with TRBJ1-6, with 7 bases fitting TRBD1. There are 16 residues in the CDR3. Germline V gene lookup returns CDR1 WNHNN and CDR2 SYGVQD (reference sequence). Losses at the gene ends were 7 bases for V and 10 bases for J; bases not matched to a gene: 16. The CDR3 region has the DNA TGCGCCAGCACCCCCGACAGGGAGTGGAAGGGATCACCCCTCCACTTT. Translating it yields CASTPDREWKGSPLHF.

V usage is TRBV27 and J usage is TRBJ1-4; D is ambiguous. The germline gives CDR1 MNHEY, CDR2 SMNVEV (reference sequence). The CDR3 sequence is 15 residues long. The V gene lost 4 bases and the J gene lost 3 bases, with 12 bases spanning the gap. DNA for the CDR3: TGTGCCAGCAGTTCCCAGGTTCCCGCTAATGAAAAACTGTTTTTT. Its translation is CASSSQVPANEKLFF.

The chain carries TRBV13 and TRBJ2-3, with D uncertain. Germline V gene lookup returns CDR1 PRHDT and CDR2 FYEKMQ (reference sequence). The V end was cut by 3 bases, the J end by 3 bases, with 7 bases between. The CDR3 spans 13 residues. The chain's CDR3 is CASSLTGTDTQYF. The CDR3 nucleotides read TGTGCCAGCAGCTTGACTGGGACAGATACGCAGTATTTT.

This clone came up once. The chain joins TRBV6-8 to TRBJ1-4, with D unclear. Germline-derived CDR1 and CDR2 are MNHGY and SAAAGT. Trimming took 6 bases from V and 8 from J, leaving 19 bases between them. The CDR3 length is 15 residues. Here the CDR3 DNA reads TGTGCCAGCAGCTCCAGACGGAGAACGGGGGAAAAACTGTTTTTT. Its protein is CASSSRRRTGEKLFF.